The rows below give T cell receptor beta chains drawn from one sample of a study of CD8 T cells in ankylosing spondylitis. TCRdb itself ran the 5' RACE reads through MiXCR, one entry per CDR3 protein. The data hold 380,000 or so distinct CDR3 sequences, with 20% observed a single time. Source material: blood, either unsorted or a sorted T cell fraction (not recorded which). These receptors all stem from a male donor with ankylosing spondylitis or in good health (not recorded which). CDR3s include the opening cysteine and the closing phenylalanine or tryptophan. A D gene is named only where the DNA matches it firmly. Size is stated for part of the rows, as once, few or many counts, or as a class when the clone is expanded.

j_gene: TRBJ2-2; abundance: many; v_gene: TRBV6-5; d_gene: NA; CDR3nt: TGTGCCAGCAGTTCCCAAGGCACCGGGGAGCTGTTTTTT; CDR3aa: CASSSQGTGELFF
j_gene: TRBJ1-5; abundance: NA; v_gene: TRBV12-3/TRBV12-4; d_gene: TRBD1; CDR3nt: TGTGCCAGCAGCCCGGGACAGGGGCGATATCAGCCCCAGCATTTT; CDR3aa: CASSPGQGRYQPQHF
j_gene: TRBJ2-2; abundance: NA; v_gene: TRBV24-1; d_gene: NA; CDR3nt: TGTGCCACCAGTACAGGGTTTGACACCGGGGAGCTGTTTTTT; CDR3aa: CATSTGFDTGELFF
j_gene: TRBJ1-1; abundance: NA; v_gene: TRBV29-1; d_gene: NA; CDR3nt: TGCAGCATGGGGGCAATGAACACTGAAGCTTTCTTT; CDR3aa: CSMGAMNTEAFF
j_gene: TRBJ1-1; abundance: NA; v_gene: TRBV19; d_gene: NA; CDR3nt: TGTGCTTCAGGGATATACACTGAAGCTTTCTTT; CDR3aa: CASGIYTEAFF
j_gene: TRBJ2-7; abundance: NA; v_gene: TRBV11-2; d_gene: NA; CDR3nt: TGTGCCAGCAGCTTGGCCCACTCCTACGAGCAGTACTTC; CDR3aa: CASSLAHSYEQYF
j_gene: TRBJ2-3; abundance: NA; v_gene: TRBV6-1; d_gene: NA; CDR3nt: TGTGCCAGCAGTGAAGCGCCTTCAGGTCCGGGAGATACGCAGTATTTT; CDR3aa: CASSEAPSGPGDTQYF
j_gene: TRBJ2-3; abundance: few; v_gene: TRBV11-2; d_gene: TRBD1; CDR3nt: TGTGCCAGCAGCTCGACAGGGGCTGAGGAGTATTTT; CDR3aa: CASSSTGAEEYF
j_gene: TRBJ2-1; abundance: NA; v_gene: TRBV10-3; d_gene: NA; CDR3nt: TGTGCCATCAGTCCAATTTTCATGCCGGCTCCGAGCTCCTACAATGAGCAGTTCTTC; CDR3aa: CAISPIFMPAPSSYNEQFF
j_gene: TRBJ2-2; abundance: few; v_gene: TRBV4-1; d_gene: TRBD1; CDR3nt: TGCGCCAGCAGCCACGGACAGGTTTTGAACACCGGGGAGCTGTTTTTT; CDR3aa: CASSHGQVLNTGELFF
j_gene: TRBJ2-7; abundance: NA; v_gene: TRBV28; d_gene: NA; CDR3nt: TGTGCCAGCAGTTTGATCCCGACAGCTTCCGAGCAGTACTTC; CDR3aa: CASSLIPTASEQYF
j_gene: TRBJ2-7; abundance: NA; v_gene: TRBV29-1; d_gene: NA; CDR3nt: TGCAGCGTCATCTCGAGGCCGGCCTACGAGCAGTACTTC; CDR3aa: CSVISRPAYEQYF
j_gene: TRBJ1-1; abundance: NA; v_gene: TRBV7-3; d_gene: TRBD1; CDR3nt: TGTGCCAGCAGCCAATGGACAGGGATCCGAGAGGGTACTGAAGCTTTCTTT; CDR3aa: CASSQWTGIREGTEAFF
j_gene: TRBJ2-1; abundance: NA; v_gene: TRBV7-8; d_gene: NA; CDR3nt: TGTGCCAGCAGCGGGGCCAGGTATTACAATGAGCAGTTCTTC; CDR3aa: CASSGARYYNEQFF
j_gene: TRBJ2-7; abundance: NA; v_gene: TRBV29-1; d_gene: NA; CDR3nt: TGCAGCGTTGAAGTTTGGGGTCAGGAGGACTACGAGCAGTACTTC; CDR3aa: CSVEVWGQEDYEQYF
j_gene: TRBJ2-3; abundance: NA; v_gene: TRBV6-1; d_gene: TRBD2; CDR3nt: TGTGCCAGCAGTAAGTCCGGGACTAGCCTAACAGATACGCAGTATTTT; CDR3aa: CASSKSGTSLTDTQYF
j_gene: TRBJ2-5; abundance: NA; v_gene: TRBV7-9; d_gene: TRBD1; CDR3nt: TGTGCCAGCAGCTTAGCGGGGGACAGGCAAGAGACCCAGTACTTC; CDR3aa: CASSLAGDRQETQYF
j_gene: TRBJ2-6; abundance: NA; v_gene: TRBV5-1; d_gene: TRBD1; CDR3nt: TGCGCCAGCAGCCTACAGGGGCGGACCCCCTCTGGGGCCAACGTCCTGACTTTC; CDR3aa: CASSLQGRTPSGANVLTF
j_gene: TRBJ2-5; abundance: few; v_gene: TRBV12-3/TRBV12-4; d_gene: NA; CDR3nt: TGTGCCAGCAGTTTCGGGCCCCTAGCTCCTGAGACCCAGTACTTC; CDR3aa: CASSFGPLAPETQYF
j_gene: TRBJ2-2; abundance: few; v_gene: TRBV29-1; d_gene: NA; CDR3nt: TGCAGCCTCGAGGACAGCACCGGGGAGCTGTTTTTT; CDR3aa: CSLEDSTGELFF
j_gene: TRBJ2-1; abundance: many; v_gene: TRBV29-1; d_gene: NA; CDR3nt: TGCAGCGTTGGGGGGACAACGAGGCACTACAATGAGCAGTTCTTC; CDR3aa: CSVGGTTRHYNEQFF
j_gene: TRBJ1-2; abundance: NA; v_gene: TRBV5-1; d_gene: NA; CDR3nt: TGCGCCAGCAGCTTGACCTCAGGGGTTAGGGGCTACACCTTC; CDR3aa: CASSLTSGVRGYTF
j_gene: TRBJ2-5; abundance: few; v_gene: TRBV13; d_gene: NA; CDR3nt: TGTGCCAGCAGCTTCACCTGGGGCCAGGGGATCCCACAGACCCAGTACTTC; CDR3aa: CASSFTWGQGIPQTQYF
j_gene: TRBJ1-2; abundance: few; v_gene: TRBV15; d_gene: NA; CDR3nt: TGTGCCACCAGCATCGTTTCGGCTTCAGGCTATGGCTACACCTTC; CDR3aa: CATSIVSASGYGYTF
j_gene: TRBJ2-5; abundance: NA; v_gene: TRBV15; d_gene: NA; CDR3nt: TGTGCCACCAGCATTTCCCCAGAGGAGACCCAGTACTTC; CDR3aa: CATSISPEETQYF
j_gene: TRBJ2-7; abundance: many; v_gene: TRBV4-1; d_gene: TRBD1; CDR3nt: TGCGCCAGCAGCCAGGGGGACAGGGGGTACGAGCAGTACTTC; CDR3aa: CASSQGDRGYEQYF
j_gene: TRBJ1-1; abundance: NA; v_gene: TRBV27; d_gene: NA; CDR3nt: TGTGCCAGCACCGGCACTGGACTGAACACTGAAGCTTTCTTT; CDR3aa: CASTGTGLNTEAFF
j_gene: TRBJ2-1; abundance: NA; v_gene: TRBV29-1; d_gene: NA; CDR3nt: TGCAGCGTCGAGGGAGACCGCAATGAGCAGTTCTTC; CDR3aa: CSVEGDRNEQFF
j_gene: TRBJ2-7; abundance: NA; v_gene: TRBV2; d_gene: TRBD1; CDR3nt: TGTGCCAGCAGGCCGGGACAGGGGCCCTACGAGCAGTACTTC; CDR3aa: CASRPGQGPYEQYF
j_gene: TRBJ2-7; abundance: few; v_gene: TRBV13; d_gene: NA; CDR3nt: TGTGCCAGCAGCTTAGCGGCTAGCTCGGGGGAGCAGTACTTC; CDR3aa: CASSLAASSGEQYF
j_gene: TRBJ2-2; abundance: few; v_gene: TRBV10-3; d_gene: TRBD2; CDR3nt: TGTGCCATCGGCAGGACTAGCGATGGCACCGGGGAGCTGTTTTTT; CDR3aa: CAIGRTSDGTGELFF
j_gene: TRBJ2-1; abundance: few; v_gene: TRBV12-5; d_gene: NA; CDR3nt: TGTGCTAGTGGTTTGGCGGCTGACTACAATGAGCAGTTCTTC; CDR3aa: CASGLAADYNEQFF
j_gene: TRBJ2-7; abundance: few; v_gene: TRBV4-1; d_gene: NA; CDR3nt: TGCGCCAGCAGCCCCACCTCGGCCCGCGCTAAAACCTACGAGCAGTACTTC; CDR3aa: CASSPTSARAKTYEQYF
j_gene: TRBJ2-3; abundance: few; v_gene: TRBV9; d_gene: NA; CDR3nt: TGTGCCAGCAGCGTAGCGGCAGGAACTAGCACAGATACGCAGTATTTT; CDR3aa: CASSVAAGTSTDTQYF